Reported below is one TCR beta chain. Its antigen remains unidentified. Treatment described: about 20 received Ad26.COV2.S at low or high dose, single or two shots; a few received placebo; per-sample allocation not given. The samples date from day 63 after the first vaccine or placebo injection. Boston supplied an adult donor aged 18-55 years. The germline gives CDR1 WNHNN, CDR2 SYGVQD (reference sequence). V was clipped by 0 bases and J by 2 bases, with 2 bases between them. CDR3 length: 13 amino acids. The entry originates in a study of Ad26.COV2.S vaccination and SARS-CoV-2 variants. Study details: Participant was drawn from the COV1001 Ad26.COV2.S trial arm. Study results and limitations: Researchers cautioned that TCR breadth and depth analyses may have underestimated total T cell responses.

Libraries were prepared by immunoSEQ multiplex PCR; TCRdb keeps only in-frame clonotypes and omits some of them. The table lists roughly 390,000 clones, 80% to 90% of them singletons, with under 3.5% in the top ten. The receptor was derived from a person between 18 and 65 years old who received the Ad26.COV2.S COVID-19 vaccine or a placebo. This sequence joins TRBV10-1 and TRBJ1-3; D is uncertain. The material sequenced was peripheral blood, taken in a trial of Ad26.COV2.S vaccine versus placebo. CDR3 in amino acids: CASSESAGNTIYF. The CDR3 nucleotides are TGCGCCAGCAGTGAGTCGGCTGGAAACACCATATATTTT.